The 18 T cell receptor beta chains below come from one sample, sequenced in a study of T cells after yellow fever vaccination. TCRdb recomputed calls from the 5' RACE reads with MiXCR, one row per CDR3 protein. The sample shows about 580,000 distinct CDR3 sequences, about 17% of them seen only once. Sequenced here: PBMCs, sampled less than 6 days after the first yellow fever vaccination. The receptors come from a man aged 18 to 29 who received the YFV17D yellow fever vaccine.

This clonotype occurred a few times. The chain is built from TRBV10-3 and TRBJ2-7; maybe TRBD1 (5 bases). CDR1 ENHRY and CDR2 SYGVKD come from the germline V gene. V gave up 0 bases and J gave up 2 bases, with 14 bases separating them. The CDR3 has 16 amino acids. CDR3 amino acids: CAISESLVGPPYEQYF. CDR3 nucleotides: TGTGCCATCAGTGAGTCGTTGGTGGGGCCCCCCTACGAGCAGTACTTC.

The chain uses TRBV24-1 and TRBJ1-2, with 7 bases identical to TRBD1. The CDR3 runs to 16 residues. Trimming took 4 bases from V and 2 from J; bases not matched to a gene: 9. Germline assignment: CDR1 KGHDR and CDR2 SFDVKD. CDR3 protein: CATSENGQVENYGYTF. DNA for the CDR3: TGTGCCACCAGTGAGAACGGACAGGTAGAAAACTATGGCTACACCTTC.

V and J are TRBV4-2 and TRBJ2-1; a weak D match, TRBD1 (5 bases). With 0 bases removed from V and 0 bases from J, the gap between germline ends came to 15 bases. The CDR3 runs 18 residues. In germline, CDR1 is LGHNA, CDR2 YNFKEQ. The CDR3 protein is CASSQEKDRSYSYNEQFF. CDR3 in DNA: TGTGCCAGCAGCCAAGAAAAAGACAGATCTTACTCCTACAATGAGCAGTTCTTC.

This chain uses TRBV7-2 with TRBJ2-7, with TRBD1 matching 8 bases. Germline V CDR1 and CDR2: SGHTA, FQGNSA. V trimming: 8 bases; J trimming: 2 bases; junction bases outside the gene matches: 5. The CDR3 is made up of 13 amino acids. The CDR3 DNA is TGTGCCAGCGGCACGACAGGGGCCTACGAGCAGTACGTC. It translates to CASGTTGAYEQYV.

The V call is TRBV7-2, the J call TRBJ2-2, with 13 positions matching TRBD2. The CDR3 is made up of 16 amino acids. Per the germline V gene, CDR1 is SGHTA and CDR2 is FQGNSA. J was trimmed by 7 bases and V by 5 bases; bases with no gene match: 7. CDR3 bases: TGTGCCAGCAGCCCGAACGGACTAGCGGGGGTCGGGGAGCTGTTTTTT. Protein: CASSPNGLAGVGELFF.

This clonotype was counted ten times or more. The chain carries TRBV5-1 and TRBJ1-1; 7 nucleotides match TRBD1. The V and J ends lost 4 bases and 3 bases, in that order; junction bases with no gene match: 6. The CDR3 runs 14 residues. Germline-derived CDR1 and CDR2 are SGHRS and YFSETQ. This CDR3 is CASSITGEYTEAFF. Here the CDR3 DNA reads TGCGCCAGCAGCATCACAGGGGAATACACTGAAGCTTTCTTT.

In its sample, this clonotype was seen a few times. CDR3: CASSHLDRGGGYTF. In DNA form, the CDR3 reads TGTGCCAGCAGCCACCTCGACAGGGGCGGGGGCTACACCTTC. The chain recombines TRBV7-9 with TRBJ1-2; 8 bases agree with TRBD1. Germline V lookup: CDR1 SEHNR, CDR2 FQNEAQ (reference sequence). V was clipped by 5 bases and J by 8 bases; unmatched bases: 10. The CDR3 is 14 amino acids. Variable domain in full (rest from reference TRBV7-9 and TRBJ1-2): DTGVSQNPRHKITKRGQNVTFRCDPISEHNRLYWYRQTLGQGPEFLTYFQNEAQLEKSRLLSDRFSAERPKGSFSTLEIQRTEQGDSAMYLCASSHLDRGGGYTFGSGTRLTVV.

The chain carries TRBV9 and TRBJ2-3, with 8 bases matching TRBD2. Germline trimming cut 3 bases from V and 5 bases from J; bases unmatched to any gene: 5. Germline CDR1 and CDR2: SGDLS and YYNGEE. This CDR3 comprises 14 residues. This CDR3 reads CASSGGLVRDTQYF. The CDR3 DNA sequence: TGTGCCAGCAGCGGGGGACTAGTCAGAGATACGCAGTATTTT.

V usage is TRBV5-1 and J usage is TRBJ1-5; the D is unclear. Between the trimmed V and J ends, which lost 4 bases and 7 bases, there was a span of 30 bases. The germline V gene has CDR1 SGHRS and CDR2 YFSETQ. The CDR3 sequence is 19 residues long. CDR3 DNA: TGCGCCAGCAGCCATATACGCGGGATTCAAGCCGACCCCGAACAGCCCCAGCATTTT. Translation gives CASSHIRGIQADPEQPQHF.

A few counts support this clonotype. The CDR3 DNA reads as TGTGCCAGCAGTTTAAGGCAGGGGCCCTACGAGCAGTACGTC. Its translation: CASSLRQGPYEQYV. The chain links TRBV27 to TRBJ2-7, with TRBD1 as a possible D gene (6 bases). With 2 bases removed from V and 2 bases from J, the gap between germline ends came to 10 bases. Germline lookup yields CDR1 MNHEY and CDR2 SMNVEV (reference sequence). The CDR3 length is 14 residues.

The chain uses TRBV7-2 and TRBJ2-2; D uncertain. V was pared by 4 bases and J by 9 bases, with 9 bases between. CDR3 length equals 12 residues. The germline V gene encodes CDR1 SGHTA and CDR2 FQGNSA. CDR3: CASSSNGRELFF. CDR3 DNA: TGTGCCAGCAGCTCAAATGGGCGGGAGCTGTTTTTT.

This clonotype showed up just a few times. This chain links TRBV7-2 with TRBJ2-5; maybe TRBD1 (6 bases). The ends were cut back, 5 bases at V and 10 bases at J, with 8 bases in the middle. Germline CDR1 and CDR2: SGHTA and FQGNSA. CDR3 length: 10 amino acids. The CDR3: CASSLGGQYF. As DNA, the CDR3 is TGTGCCAGCAGCCTAGGGGGCCAGTACTTC.

A few counts support this clonotype. The rearrangement uses TRBV4-2 and TRBJ2-5, with D possibly being TRBD1 (5 bases). Germline assignment: CDR1 LGHNA and CDR2 YNFKEQ. Trimming took 4 bases from V and 3 from J, leaving 15 bases between them. The CDR3 length is 15 residues. CDR3 in amino acids: CASSPHKRTKETQYF. The CDR3, as DNA: TGTGCCAGCAGCCCTCACAAACGGACAAAAGAGACCCAGTACTTC.

The V gene is TRBV18, the J gene TRBJ2-7; D gene unclear. The length of the CDR3 is 13 residues. Trimming cost V 3 bases and J 6 bases, with 12 bases left between them. The germline CDR1 and CDR2 sequences are KGHSH and LQKENI. The chain's CDR3 is CASSPSSLREQYV. Written as DNA, the CDR3 is TGTGCCAGCTCACCGTCATCCCTTCGCGAGCAGTACGTC.

V gene TRBV7-2 combines with J gene TRBJ1-5; weak D call: TRBD1 (5 bases). Per germline, CDR1 SGHTA and CDR2 FQGNSA. Trimming removed 4 bases from V and 3 bases from J, with 10 bases in between. The CDR3 is 14 residues long. The CDR3 here is CASSWGLINQPQHF. CDR3 in DNA: TGTGCCAGCAGCTGGGGACTCATCAATCAGCCCCAGCATTTT.

The sample holds a few counts of this clonotype. V gene TRBV10-3 combines with J gene TRBJ1-4, with no clear D. Trimming removed 7 bases from V and 8 bases from J, with 14 bases in between. The CDR3 runs to 13 residues. Germline V gene sequence: CDR1 ENHRY, CDR2 SYGVKD. The CDR3 is CAITPRGMEKLFF. The CDR3, as DNA: TGTGCCATCACCCCTAGAGGGATGGAAAAACTGTTTTTT.

In DNA form, the CDR3 reads TGTGCCAGCAGGACTGACAGCTTGAACACTGAAGCTTTCTTT. Protein sequence: CASRTDSLNTEAFF. The chain links TRBV2 to TRBJ1-1; D might be TRBD1 (5 bases). There are 14 residues in the CDR3. Trimming removed 6 bases at V and 0 bases at J, with 11 bases between. The germline gives CDR1 SNHLY, CDR2 FYNNEI.

This clonotype was found a few times. This chain links TRBV19 with TRBJ2-1; 7 nucleotides line up with TRBD2. The germline gives CDR1 LNHDA, CDR2 SQIVND (reference sequence). The V gene end was trimmed by 11 bases and the J gene end by 0 bases; junction bases not matched to a gene: 4. This CDR3 is 13 amino acids long. The CDR3 nucleotides read TGTGCCCTCGGGGGGAGCTCCTACAATGAGCAGTTCTTC. This translates into CALGGSSYNEQFF.